This TCR beta chain was found in a study of blood T cell repertoires in COVID-19. Methods used by the authors: By means of reference gene primer amplification, nucleated cell counts were estimated. The repertoire was sequenced with immunoSEQ multiplex PCR; TCRdb's copy has only in-frame clones and lacks some. V and J calls and clone size are given by that table; D and trimming were obtained from the DNA. The sample contains over 150,000 clones, approximately 81% of which appear only once. Germline values: CDR1 SGHTA, CDR2 FQGNSA. J gave up 4 bases and V 5 bases, and 3 bases lay outside the gene matches. This CDR3 has 13 residues.

This sequence joins TRBV7-2 and TRBJ1-2; 8 positions match TRBD1. The sample consisted of peripheral blood. The origin of this receptor is a woman at least 80 years old with active or convalescent COVID-19. CDR3 in DNA: TGTGCCAGCAGCGGTGACAGGGGCTATGGCTACACCTTC. This gives the protein CASSGDRGYGYTF.